This entry lists 19 T cell receptor beta chains sequenced from one sample in a study of regulatory T cells in long-lasting Graves disease. Combining iRepertoire HTBI primers with Arm-PCR of CDR3 regions, the authors built TCR beta libraries. MiXCR, applied by TCRdb to the multiplex PCR reads, yields one record per CDR3 protein. This sample yields about 460,000 distinct CDR3 sequences, of which approximately 23% are seen a single time; around 13% belongs to the top ten. The time point: persistent/refractory GD, antithyroid drugs over 5 years with positive TRAb. Researchers made the TCR library from RNA that was extracted from PBMCs. Sequences were derived from peripheral blood mononuclear cells (PBMCs), sampled when the disease was refractory, from a patient treated with antithyroid drugs. Receptors were obtained from a female donor with Graves disease.

The sample holds a few counts of this clonotype. The CDR3 DNA is TGTGCCACCAGTGACCACGGCTTGGGTGAAAGGCGAACGGCCGGGGAGCTGTTTTTT. Its protein is CATSDHGLGERRTAGELFF. The chain recombines TRBV24-1 with TRBJ2-2, with no clear D. Germline loops: CDR1 KGHDR, CDR2 SFDVKD. Between the trimmed V and J ends, which lost 4 bases and 6 bases, there was a span of 26 bases. CDR3 length equals 19 residues.

This clonotype was detected a few times. The V and J genes are TRBV6-2 or TRBV6-3 and TRBJ1-5; no firm D call. The CDR3 extends over 17 amino acids. The V end lost 8 bases, the J end lost 2 bases, and 22 bases lay between the germline ends. Germline V gene data show CDR1 as MNHEY and CDR2 as SVGEGT. The chain's CDR3 is CASSRPPSFTGNQPQHF. The CDR3 coding sequence is TGTGCCAGCTCCCGCCCCCCGAGTTTTACAGGCAATCAGCCCCAGCATTTT.

This clonotype came up a few times. The V gene is TRBV5-5, the J gene TRBJ2-3; possibly TRBD1 or TRBD2 for D (5 bases each). The V gene's germline CDR1 is SGHKS and CDR2 YYEKEE (reference sequence). V was trimmed by 1 base and J by 4 bases, leaving 19 bases between them. CDR3 length equals 17 residues. This chain's CDR3 is CASSLIGTAWPADTQYF. The CDR3, as DNA: TGTGCCAGCAGCTTGATCGGGACCGCTTGGCCCGCAGATACGCAGTATTTT.

This clonotype showed up many times. This chain joins TRBV15 and TRBJ2-7; D uncertain. V was pared by 0 bases and J by 0 bases, with 12 bases between. The CDR3 length is 16 residues. Germline-derived CDR1 and CDR2 are LNHNV and YYDKDF (reference sequence). The CDR3 DNA reads as TGTGCCACCAGCAGAGAGGCGCAGGTGTCCTCCTACGAGCAGTACTTC. It codes for CATSREAQVSSYEQYF.

The chain joins TRBV18 to TRBJ1-6; D is unresolved. The CDR3 is 13 residues long. Between the trimmed V and J ends, which lost 3 bases and 5 bases, there was a span of 5 bases. In germline, CDR1 is KGHSH, CDR2 LQKENI. The CDR3 DNA is TGTGCCAGCTCACCCTATGATAATTCACCCCTCCACTTT. This codes for CASSPYDNSPLHF.

This clonotype was observed at least ten times. V and J are TRBV29-1 and TRBJ1-6; D might be TRBD1 (5 bases). The CDR3 is 13 residues long. Trimming removed 4 bases at V and 3 bases at J, with 7 bases between. The V gene's germline CDR1 is SQVTM and CDR2 ANQGSEA. In nucleotides, the CDR3 is TGCAGCGTTGCCAGGGACTATAATTCACCCCTCCACTTT. Amino acids: CSVARDYNSPLHF. The entire variable domain, with the rest obtained from reference TRBV29-1 and TRBJ1-6, is as follows: SAVISQKPSRDICQRGTSLTIQCQVDSQVTMMFWYRQQPGQSLTLIATANQGSEATYESGFVIDKFPISRPNLTFSTLTVSNMSPEDSSIYLCSVARDYNSPLHFGNGTRLTVT.

The table lists this clonotype with many counts. This rearrangement joins TRBV18 to TRBJ1-2; D may be TRBD1 (5 bases). From germline, CDR1 is KGHSH and CDR2 LQKENI. Trimming cost V 4 bases and J 8 bases, with 11 bases left between them. CDR3 length equals 12 residues. CDR3 sequence (DNA): TGTGCCAGCTCACGCCTACAGGACGGCTACACCTTC. This codes for CASSRLQDGYTF.

This clonotype was seen more than once but under ten times. This sequence joins TRBV7-2 and TRBJ1-3; D unclear. There are 16 residues in the CDR3. Per the germline V gene, CDR1 is SGHTA and CDR2 is FQGNSA. The germline V and J ends were trimmed by 2 bases and 0 bases, with 11 bases remaining between them. The DNA for the CDR3 is TGTGCCAGCAGCTTAACCGAACGGTCCTCTGGAAACACCATATATTTT. This sequence encodes CASSLTERSSGNTIYF.

The table lists this clonotype with many counts. The V gene is TRBV6-2 or TRBV6-3, the J gene TRBJ2-6; the D is unclear. Deletions cut 7 bases from V and 0 bases from J, with 19 bases between. The CDR3 extends over 18 amino acids. Germline V gene lookup returns CDR1 MNHEY and CDR2 SVGEGT. CDR3 DNA sequence: TGTGCCAGCATCCCGCGGACCGTAAGAAGCTCTGGGGCCAACGTCCTGACTTTC. Protein product: CASIPRTVRSSGANVLTF.

This clonotype has at least ten counts. The genes are TRBV28 and TRBJ1-4; a possible D gene is TRBD1 (6 bases). Looked up from germline, CDR1 is MDHEN and CDR2 is SYDVKM. Trimming cost V 5 bases and J 0 bases, with 13 bases left between them. The CDR3 has 16 amino acids. The CDR3 is CASSRTRGATNEKLFF. CDR3 DNA: TGTGCCAGCAGTCGGACAAGGGGGGCAACTAATGAAAAACTGTTTTTT. The variable domain in full, completed from reference TRBV28 and TRBJ1-4, reads DVKVTQSSRYLVKRTGEKVFLECVQDMDHENMFWYRQDPGLGLRLIYFSYDVKMKEKGDIPEGYSVSREKKERFSLILESASTNQTSMYLCASSRTRGATNEKLFFGSGTQLSVL.

The chain is built from TRBV7-6 and TRBJ1-2, with 8 nucleotides matching TRBD1. This CDR3 is 15 amino acids long. Germline V CDR1 and CDR2: SGHVS, FNYEAQ. Trimming removed 5 bases from V and 4 bases from J; junction bases left unmatched: 9. This chain's CDR3 is CASSPWTGLLYGYTF. For the CDR3, the DNA is TGTGCCAGCAGCCCCTGGACAGGGCTACTCTATGGCTACACCTTC.

This clonotype was found many times. This chain links TRBV6-2 or TRBV6-3 with TRBJ1-5; possibly TRBD1 for D (5 bases). The germline gives CDR1 MNHEY, CDR2 SVGEGT. The CDR3 runs to 16 residues. V gave up 2 bases and J gave up 1 base, with 12 bases separating them. DNA of the CDR3: TGTGCCAGCAGTTACCGAGGCGGGGGGAGCAATCAGCCCCAGCATTTT. It is translated as CASSYRGGGSNQPQHF.

This clonotype was detected a few times. This chain joins TRBV2 and TRBJ2-3; D is possibly TRBD1 (5 bases). Deletions cut 5 bases from V and 11 bases from J, with 29 bases between. CDR3 length equals 17 residues. Germline V gene lookup returns CDR1 SNHLY and CDR2 FYNNEI. The CDR3 nucleotides read TGTGCCAGCAGTCTCACGGACACGCCTACCTCTACTGGAGAGCAGTATTTT. As protein: CASSLTDTPTSTGEQYF.

This clonotype has at least ten counts. The V and J genes are TRBV12-3 or TRBV12-4 and TRBJ2-7; possible D gene TRBD1, 6 bases. V gave up 6 bases and J gave up 0 bases, with 12 bases separating them. The CDR3 has 14 amino acids. CDR3 residues: CASRPQGISYEQYF. The CDR3 DNA is TGTGCCAGCAGGCCGCAGGGGATCTCCTACGAGCAGTACTTC.

This clonotype was seen a few times. The J gene is TRBJ1-4, the V gene TRBV4-3; D remains unclear. V was shortened by 5 bases and J by 7 bases, with 14 bases between the two germline ends. Germline V gene lookup returns CDR1 LGHNA and CDR2 YSLEER. The CDR3 loop spans 14 amino acids. CDR3 region: CASSSGRNGEKLFF. Written as DNA, the CDR3 is TGCGCCAGCAGCAGCGGGAGGAACGGTGAAAAACTGTTTTTT.

In its sample, this clonotype was seen many times. This CDR3 is CASSAEDRGSNQPQHF. The CDR3 region has the DNA TGTGCCAGTAGTGCGGAGGACAGGGGAAGCAATCAGCCCCAGCATTTT. The chain recombines TRBV19 with TRBJ1-5; the match to TRBD1 covers 9 bases. Germline lookup yields CDR1 LNHDA and CDR2 SQIVND (reference sequence). V lost 5 bases to trimming and J lost 1 base; unmatched junction nucleotides: 6. The CDR3 is made up of 16 amino acids.

This clonotype has just a few counts. This rearrangement joins TRBV30 to TRBJ1-1; D perhaps matches TRBD1 (5 bases). The ends were cut back, 5 bases at V and 7 bases at J, with 11 bases in the middle. The germline gives CDR1 GTSNPN, CDR2 SVGIG (reference sequence). The CDR3 loop spans 11 amino acids. The DNA for the CDR3 is TGTGCCTGGTCACCGGGACTTGAAGCTTTCTTT. Translated: CAWSPGLEAFF.

This clonotype came up a few times. The CDR3 nucleotides are TGTGCCACCAGTGAGGGGGGGGTCACGAATCAGCCCCAGCATTTT. Amino acids: CATSEGGVTNQPQHF. The rearrangement uses TRBV24-1 and TRBJ1-5, with D possibly matching TRBD1 (5 bases). CDR1 is KGHDR and CDR2 is SFDVKD in the germline V gene. V lost 4 bases and J 4 bases, leaving 13 bases between the germline ends. The CDR3 covers 15 residues.

CDR3 sequence: CASSEGTNQPQHF. The CDR3 DNA sequence: TGTGCCAGTAGTGAGGGGACCAATCAGCCCCAGCATTTT. V usage is TRBV19 and J usage is TRBJ1-5; D possibly corresponds to TRBD1 (5 bases). The germline V and J ends were trimmed by 5 bases and 3 bases, with 8 bases remaining between them. The CDR3 spans 13 residues. The germline CDR1 and CDR2 sequences are LNHDA and SQIVND (reference sequence).